The present TCR beta chain was sequenced within a study of blood T cell repertoires in COVID-19. Overall study context: The samples span acute and convalescent COVID-19 from the United States, Italy and Spain.

Generated by immunoSEQ multiplex PCR, the TCRdb table keeps only in-frame clones and is missing some. The table lists under 250,000 clones, about 86% of them singletons. Germline-derived CDR1 and CDR2 are SQVTM and ANQGSEA. Deletions cut 6 bases from V and 0 bases from J, with 12 bases between. CDR3 length: 14 residues. The TCR sequence derives from a man in his forties or fifties with active or convalescent COVID-19. The sample comprised peripheral blood. The V gene is TRBV29-1, the J gene TRBJ1-3; D is uncertain. CDR3 sequence: CSVALMASGNTIYF. DNA of the CDR3: TGCAGCGTCGCCCTCATGGCCTCTGGAAACACCATATATTTT.